The sequence of this T cell receptor beta chain was determined in a study of human T cells and chemical hapten exposure. Someone pulled total RNA out of unfractionated whole blood. Study-level findings and limits: DPC sensitization did not alter TCRs above 1 in 1000 frequency.

As to this clonotype: As yet, its antigen is unknown.

Single cDNA molecules in the library carried unique molecular identifiers attached during preparation. Each CDR3 protein gets one entry after TCRdb re-called the 5' RACE reads with MiXCR. The sample consists of 81,000 or so distinct CDR3 sequences, under 10% of them appearing once. The receptor's source is a male donor in good health.

The CDR3 sequence: CSASDGTGPSTDTQYF. CDR3 sequence (DNA): TGCAGTGCTAGTGACGGGACAGGGCCGAGCACAGATACGCAGTATTTT. V usage is TRBV20-1 and J usage is TRBJ2-3, with TRBD1 matching over 9 bases. The CDR3 covers 16 residues. J lost 0 bases, V lost 3 bases, and 7 bases had no gene match. Germline CDR1 and CDR2: DFQATT and SNEGSKA (reference sequence).